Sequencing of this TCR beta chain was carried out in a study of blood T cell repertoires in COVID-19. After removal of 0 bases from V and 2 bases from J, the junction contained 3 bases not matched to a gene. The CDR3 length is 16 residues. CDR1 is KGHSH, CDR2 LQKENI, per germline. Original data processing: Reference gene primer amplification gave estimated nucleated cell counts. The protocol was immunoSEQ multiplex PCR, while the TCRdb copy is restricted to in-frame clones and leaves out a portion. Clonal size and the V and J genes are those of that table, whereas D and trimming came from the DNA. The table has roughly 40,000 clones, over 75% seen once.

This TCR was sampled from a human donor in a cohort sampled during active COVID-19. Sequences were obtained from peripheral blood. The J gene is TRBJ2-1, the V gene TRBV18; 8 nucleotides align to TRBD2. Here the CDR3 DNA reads TGTGCCAGCTCACCACCGGCGGGGGGACCCTACAATGAGCAGTTCTTC. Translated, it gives CASSPPAGGPYNEQFF.